This T cell receptor beta chain was sequenced during a study of blood T cell repertoires in COVID-19. The wider study: Sites in the United States, Italy and Spain provided acute and convalescent COVID-19 samples. PBMCs, B-cell-depleted T cells, or T cells provided the cDNA or gDNA that made up the material.

Profiling relied on immunoSEQ multiplex PCR, and the TCRdb table lists in-frame clones only, not all of them. The table includes 380,000 or so clones, approximately 91% detected once. Germline CDR1 and CDR2: LNHDA and SQIVND (reference sequence). The germline V and J ends were trimmed by 7 bases and 3 bases, with 7 bases remaining between them. There are 13 residues in the CDR3. Participants spanned ages about 18 to 90 years and resided in 20 to 30 US areas. The chain has TRBV19 and TRBJ1-6; D is unresolved. The TCR comes from a woman aged 35 to 49 with acute COVID-19. Sequenced input: PBMCs or T cells enriched from blood (not recorded which). In DNA form, the CDR3 reads TGTGCCAGTAAACGCAGCTATAATTCACCCCTCCACTTT. Amino acid sequence: CASKRSYNSPLHF.